A single sample is the source of the 22 T cell receptor beta chains below, sequenced in a study of cytomegalovirus exposure and HLA in healthy donors. Vbeta (60) and Jbeta (13) primers were used in the PCR. The method was immunoSEQ multiplex PCR; TCRdb's version includes in-frame clones alone and lacks a portion of them. The sample has approximately 140,000 clones, about 82% seen once. Source material: PBMCs. These receptors all stem from a boy younger than 18 in good health and CMV-seronegative.

As DNA, the CDR3 is TGTGCCAGTAGTGGGAGGACTAGCGGGAGAAAAACGGGGGAGCAGTACTTC. Residues: CASSGRTSGRKTGEQYF. The chain uses TRBV19 and TRBJ2-7; 13 bases fit TRBD2. CDR3 length: 17 amino acids. CDR1 and CDR2 from the germline V gene are LNHDA and SQIVND (reference sequence). V lost 5 bases to trimming and J lost 7 bases; unmatched junction nucleotides: 14.

The chain combines TRBV27 with TRBJ2-5; D possibly corresponds to TRBD2 (5 bases). The CDR3 covers 11 residues. The germline V gene has CDR1 MNHEY and CDR2 SMNVEV (reference sequence). Trimming removed 7 bases at V and 5 bases at J, with 8 bases between. The CDR3 DNA reads as TGTGCCAGCAACCCGGGGGAGACCCAGTACTTC. The encoded protein is CASNPGETQYF.

V is TRBV19 and J is TRBJ2-6; possibly TRBD1 for D (5 bases). The CDR3 sequence is 16 residues long. CDR1 and CDR2 from the germline V gene are LNHDA and SQIVND (reference sequence). Trimming stripped 2 bases from V and 3 bases from J, with 11 bases between. This chain's CDR3 is CASSIPRASGANVLTF. The CDR3, as DNA: TGTGCCAGTAGTATACCCAGGGCAAGTGGGGCCAACGTCCTGACTTTC.

This clone was counted a few times. Other DNA sequences in the sample encode the same CDR3. The chain is built from TRBV5-4 and TRBJ2-7, with D unclear. The V gene's germline CDR1 is SGHNT and CDR2 YYREEE (reference sequence). There are 12 residues in the CDR3. Trimming removed 0 bases at V and 3 bases at J, with 4 bases between. The chain's CDR3 is CASSLDGYEQYF. The CDR3 bases are TGTGCCAGCAGCTTGGACGGCTACGAGCAGTACTTC.

The V call is TRBV2, the J call TRBJ2-7; 15 bases match TRBD2. CDR1 is SNHLY and CDR2 is FYNNEI in the germline V gene. The J segment lost 5 bases and the V segment lost 6 bases, leaving 14 bases of the junction unmatched. The CDR3 totals 18 residues. The DNA of the CDR3 is TGTGCCAGCAGCATCGCGGGAGGACTAGCGGGAGGGAAAAACGAGCAGTACTTC. Translated: CASSIAGGLAGGKNEQYF.

The chain employs TRBV10-3 and TRBJ2-2; 7 bases line up with TRBD1. J was trimmed by 1 base and V by 6 bases; bases with no gene match: 5. This CDR3 has 15 residues. Per germline, CDR1 ENHRY and CDR2 SYGVKD. The CDR3 DNA reads TGTGCCATCAGAGTAGACAGGGAGAACACCGGGGAGCTGTTTTTT. Translated, it gives CAIRVDRENTGELFF.

The chain uses TRBV7-3 and TRBJ1-2, with D hard to call. This CDR3 is 15 amino acids long. The ends were cut back, 0 bases at V and 8 bases at J, with 16 bases in the middle. Looked up from germline, CDR1 is SGHTA and CDR2 is FQGTGA. The CDR3 nucleotides read TGTGCCAGCAGCTTAACGGCGGGAGGTTTAGGAGGCTACACCTTC. Protein sequence: CASSLTAGGLGGYTF.

V is TRBV2 and J is TRBJ1-1; D is perhaps TRBD1 (6 bases). Germline V gene sequence: CDR1 SNHLY, CDR2 FYNNEI. CDR3 length: 13 amino acids. The ends were cut back, 4 bases at V and 8 bases at J, with 14 bases in the middle. The CDR3, as DNA: TGTGCCAGCAGTGTACTAGAAGGACAGGAAGCTTTCTTT. Its translation is CASSVLEGQEAFF. Variable domain in full (rest from reference TRBV2 and TRBJ1-1): EPEVTQTPSHQVTQMGQEVILRCVPISNHLYFYWYRQILGQKVEFLVSFYNNEISEKSEIFDDQFSVERPDGSNFTLKIRSTKLEDSAMYFCASSVLEGQEAFFGQGTRLTVV.

The J gene is TRBJ2-5, the V gene TRBV5-4, with TRBD2 identical over 11 bases. The CDR3 has 16 amino acids. V dropped 3 bases and J dropped 3; count of bases not matched to a gene: 7. Per germline, CDR1 SGHNT and CDR2 YYREEE (reference sequence). The CDR3 nucleotides are TGTGCCAGCAGCTGGACCGGGACTAGCGGCAAAGAGACCCAGTACTTC. This gives the protein CASSWTGTSGKETQYF.

CDR3 coding DNA: TGTGCCAGCAGCTCAGGACAGGGCCTGGAGCAGTACTTC. Its protein product is CASSSGQGLEQYF. This chain links TRBV11-3 with TRBJ2-7; 8 bases are shared with TRBD1. The V segment lost 4 bases and the J segment 7 bases; nucleotides outside the gene matches: 6. The CDR3 length is 13 residues. Germline assignment: CDR1 SGHNT and CDR2 YENEEA.

The rearrangement joins TRBV30 to TRBJ2-2, with a tentative D call TRBD1 (6 bases). The length of the CDR3 is 14 residues. Deletions cut 0 bases from V and 1 base from J, with 6 bases between. Germline CDR1 GTSNPN, CDR2 SVGIG (reference sequence). The CDR3 bases are TGTGCCTGGAGTGTGACAGGGAACACCGGGGAGCTGTTTTTT. Protein: CAWSVTGNTGELFF.

The V call is TRBV9, the J call TRBJ1-1; 7 bases line up with TRBD1. Germline V gene lookup returns CDR1 SGDLS and CDR2 YYNGEE. The V gene end was trimmed by 0 bases and the J gene end by 3 bases; junction bases not matched to a gene: 11. This CDR3 comprises 17 residues. CDR3 loop: CASSVAPTGTEDTEAFF. The CDR3 DNA sequence: TGTGCCAGCAGCGTAGCTCCGACCGGGACAGAGGACACTGAAGCTTTCTTT.

This clone was seen once. The chain carries TRBV10-3 and TRBJ1-1, with 8 nucleotides matching TRBD1. CDR3 length: 14 amino acids. Germline values: CDR1 ENHRY, CDR2 SYGVKD. Trimming took 2 bases from V and 10 from J; bases not matched to a gene: 9. The CDR3 DNA reads TGTGCCATCAGTGAGCACCCCAGACAGGGGACAGCTTTCTTT. Translated: CAISEHPRQGTAFF.

The V and J genes are TRBV15 and TRBJ2-7; no reliable D call. Trimming took off 0 bases at V and 2 bases at J, with 5 bases between the two ends. CDR1 LNHNV and CDR2 YYDKDF come from the germline V gene (reference sequence). This CDR3 is 13 amino acids long. CDR3 sequence (DNA): TGTGCCACCAGCAGAGATCTCCCCTACGAGCAGTACTTC. It specifies CATSRDLPYEQYF.

The V and J genes are TRBV5-6 and TRBJ2-1; 8 bases line up with TRBD2. The CDR3 spans 18 residues. Trimming at V came to 6 bases and at J to 5 bases, leaving 19 bases not matched to a gene. From germline, CDR1 is SGHDT and CDR2 YYEEEE. CDR3 sequence: CASTDGPQREFLDNEQFF. CDR3 coding DNA: TGTGCCAGCACCGACGGGCCCCAGCGGGAGTTCTTGGACAATGAGCAGTTCTTC.

The rearrangement links TRBV30 to TRBJ2-1; 11 bases are shared with TRBD2. V lost 0 bases to trimming and J lost 6 bases; unmatched junction nucleotides: 7. In germline, CDR1 is GTSNPN, CDR2 SVGIG (reference sequence). CDR3 size: 16 residues. The CDR3 sequence is CAWSVLLAGGINEQFF. CDR3 nucleotide sequence: TGTGCCTGGAGTGTACTTCTAGCGGGAGGCATCAATGAGCAGTTCTTC.

This clone was picked up one time. The V gene is TRBV30, the J gene TRBJ2-1; 7 bases align to TRBD2. This CDR3 spans 12 amino acids. Trimming cost V 5 bases and J 9 bases; bases outside gene matches: 7. Germline V CDR1 and CDR2: GTSNPN, SVGIG (reference sequence). This CDR3 reads CAWEWGGGEQFF. CDR3 DNA sequence: TGTGCCTGGGAATGGGGCGGGGGTGAGCAGTTCTTC.

This clone was observed a single time. The chain employs TRBV19 and TRBJ1-5; 9 bases fit TRBD1. CDR1 is LNHDA and CDR2 is SQIVND in the germline V gene (reference sequence). The CDR3 is 15 residues long. V lost 7 bases to trimming and J lost 2 bases; unmatched junction nucleotides: 6. CDR3 residues: CASNPQGAGNQPQHF. The CDR3 DNA reads TGTGCCAGTAACCCACAGGGGGCCGGCAATCAGCCCCAGCATTTT.

The rearrangement uses TRBV19 and TRBJ2-3, with 15 bases that match TRBD2. The CDR3 loop spans 16 amino acids. Germline lookup yields CDR1 LNHDA and CDR2 SQIVND (reference sequence). Trimming took 4 bases from V and 7 from J; bases not matched to a gene: 6. The CDR3: CASSTGLAGGQNTQYF. CDR3 nucleotides: TGTGCCAGTAGTACCGGACTAGCGGGAGGGCAAAATACGCAGTATTTT. The whole variable domain, filled in from reference TRBV19 and TRBJ2-3, reads DGGITQSPKYLFRKEGQNVTLSCEQNLNHDAMYWYRQDPGQGLRLIYYSQIVNDFQKGDIAEGYSVSREKKESFPLTVTSAQKNPTAFYLCASSTGLAGGQNTQYFGPGTRLTVL.

This clone was seen only a few times. The chain recombines TRBV6-4 with TRBJ2-3; TRBD2 matches at 7 bases. The CDR3 totals 14 residues. The V and J ends lost 6 bases and 5 bases, in that order; junction bases with no gene match: 8. The germline CDR1 and CDR2 sequences are MRHNA and SNTAGT. CDR3 loop: CASSTSAPGDTQYF. The DNA for the CDR3 is TGTGCCAGCAGCACTAGCGCCCCAGGAGATACGCAGTATTTT.

This chain connects TRBV4-1 to TRBJ1-1; D ambiguous. The CDR3 spans 13 residues. Germline assignment: CDR1 MGHRA and CDR2 YSYEKL. The V gene lost 1 base and the J gene lost 4 bases, with 7 bases spanning the gap. The CDR3 sequence is CASSQVTVTEAFF. DNA for the CDR3: TGCGCCAGCAGCCAAGTAACAGTCACTGAAGCTTTCTTT.

The chain uses TRBV9 and TRBJ2-7; tentative D call: TRBD1 (6 bases). Germline V gives CDR1 SGDLS, CDR2 YYNGEE. The V gene lost 0 bases and the J gene lost 6 bases, with 16 bases spanning the gap. The length of the CDR3 is 15 residues. CDR3 nucleotides: TGTGCCAGCAGCGTAGTCCCGACGCAGGGGCGCGAGCAGTACTTC. It codes for CASSVVPTQGREQYF.